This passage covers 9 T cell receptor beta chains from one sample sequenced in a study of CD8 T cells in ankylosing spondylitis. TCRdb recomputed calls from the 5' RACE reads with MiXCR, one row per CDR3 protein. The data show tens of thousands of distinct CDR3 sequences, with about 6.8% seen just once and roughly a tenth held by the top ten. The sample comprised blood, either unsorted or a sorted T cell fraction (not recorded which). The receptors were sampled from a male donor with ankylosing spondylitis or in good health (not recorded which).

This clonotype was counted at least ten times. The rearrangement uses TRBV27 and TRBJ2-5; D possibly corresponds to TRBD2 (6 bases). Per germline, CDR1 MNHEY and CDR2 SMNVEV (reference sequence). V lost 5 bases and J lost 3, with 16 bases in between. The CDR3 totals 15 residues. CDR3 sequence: CASSKPGLTEETQYF. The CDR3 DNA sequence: TGTGCCAGCAGTAAACCGGGACTCACGGAAGAGACCCAGTACTTC.

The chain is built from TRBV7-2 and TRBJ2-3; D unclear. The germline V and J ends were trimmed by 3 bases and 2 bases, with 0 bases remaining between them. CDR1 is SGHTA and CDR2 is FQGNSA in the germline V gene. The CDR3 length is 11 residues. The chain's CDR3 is CASSFTDTQYF. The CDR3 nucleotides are TGTGCCAGCAGCTTCACAGATACGCAGTATTTT.

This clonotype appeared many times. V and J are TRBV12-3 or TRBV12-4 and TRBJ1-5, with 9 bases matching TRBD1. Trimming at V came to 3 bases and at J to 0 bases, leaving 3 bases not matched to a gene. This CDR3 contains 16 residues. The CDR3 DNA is TGTGCCAGCAGTTTGACAGGGGGGAGTAGCAATCAGCCCCAGCATTTT. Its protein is CASSLTGGSSNQPQHF.

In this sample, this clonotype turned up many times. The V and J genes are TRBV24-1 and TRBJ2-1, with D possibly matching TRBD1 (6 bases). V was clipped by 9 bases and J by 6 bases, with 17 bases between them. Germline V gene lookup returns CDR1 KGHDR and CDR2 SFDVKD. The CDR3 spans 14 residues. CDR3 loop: CATGNRDKPNEQFF. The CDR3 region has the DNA TGTGCCACCGGCAACAGGGACAAACCCAATGAGCAGTTCTTC.

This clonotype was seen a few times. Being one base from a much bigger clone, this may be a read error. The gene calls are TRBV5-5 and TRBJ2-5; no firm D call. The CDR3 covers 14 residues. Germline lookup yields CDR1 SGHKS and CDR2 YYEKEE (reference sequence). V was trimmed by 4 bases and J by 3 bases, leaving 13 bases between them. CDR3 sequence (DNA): TGTGCCAGCAGCACTGGGCCAGTCAAAGAGACCCAGTACTTC. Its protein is CASSTGPVKETQYF.

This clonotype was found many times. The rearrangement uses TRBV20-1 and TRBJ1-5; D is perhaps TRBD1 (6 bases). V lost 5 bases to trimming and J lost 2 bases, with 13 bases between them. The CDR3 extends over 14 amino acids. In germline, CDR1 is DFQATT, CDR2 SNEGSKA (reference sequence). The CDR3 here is CSASRGGGNQPQHF. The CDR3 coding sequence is TGCAGTGCTTCTAGGGGGGGTGGCAATCAGCCCCAGCATTTT.

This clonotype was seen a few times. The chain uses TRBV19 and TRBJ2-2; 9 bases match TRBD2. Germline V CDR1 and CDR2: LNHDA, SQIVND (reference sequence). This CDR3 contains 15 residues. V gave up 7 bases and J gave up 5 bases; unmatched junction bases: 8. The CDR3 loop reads CASTRLAEGTGELFF. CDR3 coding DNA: TGTGCCAGTACCAGACTAGCGGAAGGGACCGGGGAGCTGTTTTTT.

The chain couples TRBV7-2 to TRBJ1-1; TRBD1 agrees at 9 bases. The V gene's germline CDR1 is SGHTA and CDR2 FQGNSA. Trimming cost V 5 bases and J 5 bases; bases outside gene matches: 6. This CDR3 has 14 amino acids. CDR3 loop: CASSPDRGYTEAFF. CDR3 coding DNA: TGTGCCAGCAGCCCAGACAGGGGGTATACTGAAGCTTTCTTT.

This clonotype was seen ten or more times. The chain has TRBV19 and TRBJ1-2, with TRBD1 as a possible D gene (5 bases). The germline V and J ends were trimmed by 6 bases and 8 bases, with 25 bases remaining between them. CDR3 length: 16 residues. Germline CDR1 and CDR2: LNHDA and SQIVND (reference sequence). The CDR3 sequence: CASSHNSGAYSEGYTF. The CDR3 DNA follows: TGTGCCAGTAGCCACAACTCCGGGGCGTATTCGGAGGGCTACACCTTC.